These T cell receptor beta chains were read from a single sample in a study of identifying expanded T cells in peripheral blood. Profiled with immunoSEQ multiplex PCR; TCRdb holds only in-frame clones, not every one. The sample holds about 98,000 clones; about nine tenths are singletons and the top ten take 13% to 15%. Sequencing used blood. These receptor sequences come from a person between 18 and 75 years old in good health. CDR3s include the opening cysteine and the closing phenylalanine or tryptophan. D genes are given only for firm matches. Size tells how often a clone was seen (once, few, many) or the class of an expanded clone, and some rows leave it out.

TRBJ1-3 | 11 | TRBV5-5 | NA | NA | TGTGCCAGCAGCTACGGAAACACCATATATTTT | CASSYGNTIYF
TRBJ1-3 | 18 | TRBV15 | NA | NA | TGTGCCACCAGCAGAGGGTTCAGGGGCGGCTTTCCTGGAAACACCATATATTTT | CATSRGFRGGFPGNTIYF
TRBJ2-3 | 15 | TRBV7-3 | TRBD1 | NA | TGTGCCAGCAGCTTAGGGGGACAGGGCACAGATACGCAGTATTTT | CASSLGGQGTDTQYF
TRBJ2-4 | 11 | TRBV6-1 | NA | NA | TGTGCCAGCAGTCTAGGGAACATTCAGTACTTC | CASSLGNIQYF
TRBJ2-2 | 15 | TRBV25-1 | TRBD1 | NA | TGTGCCAGCAGCGATGACAGGGCCCCCACCGGGGAGCTGTTTTTT | CASSDDRAPTGELFF
TRBJ1-1 | 13 | TRBV2 | NA | NA | TGTGCCAGCAGTATAGGACAGAACACTGAAGCTTTCTTT | CASSIGQNTEAFF
TRBJ2-2 | 15 | TRBV7-3 | NA | NA | TGTGCCAGCAGCATCCCCAAGGGGAACACCGGGGAGCTGTTTTTT | CASSIPKGNTGELFF
TRBJ2-1 | 12 | TRBV7-2 | NA | once | TGTGCCAGCAGCCTTGAGGGGAATGAGCAGTTCTTC | CASSLEGNEQFF
TRBJ2-7 | 13 | TRBV27 | TRBD2 | NA | TGTGCCAGCAGCCACGGGGGGACCTACGAGCAGTACTTC | CASSHGGTYEQYF
TRBJ2-1 | 19 | TRBV4-1 | TRBD2 | NA | TGCGCCAGCAGCCAAGTCCCCGCTAGCGGGGCTAGCTCCTACAATGAGCAGTTCTTC | CASSQVPASGASSYNEQFF
TRBJ2-1 | 14 | TRBV7-2 | NA | NA | TGTGCCAGCAGCTTCGACAGACGATACAATGAGCAGTTCTTC | CASSFDRRYNEQFF
TRBJ2-3 | 19 | TRBV7-6 | NA | NA | TGTGCCAGCAGCCGGTCCCCGGTCCCGACCGGGGCCAGCACAGATACGCAGTATTTT | CASSRSPVPTGASTDTQYF
TRBJ1-4 | 14 | TRBV28 | NA | once | TGTGCCAGCAGTACAGGGCCAAATCGAGAAAAACTGTTTTTT | CASSTGPNREKLFF
TRBJ1-1 | 14 | TRBV29-1 | TRBD1 | NA | TGCAGCGTAGCAAAAGGGACAGGGCACACTGAAGCTTTCTTT | CSVAKGTGHTEAFF
TRBJ1-1 | 15 | TRBV18 | NA | NA | TGTGCCAGCTCGCTAAACAGGGTCGAGGAAACTGAAGCTTTCTTT | CASSLNRVEETEAFF
TRBJ1-1 | 17 | TRBV7-2 | NA | NA | TGTGCCAGCAGCATCCCTTTTCGGGTGGGGGTTGACACTGAAGCTTTCTTT | CASSIPFRVGVDTEAFF
TRBJ2-5 | 14 | TRBV7-9 | NA | NA | TGTGCCAGCAGCCCCGGCACAGGGCGAGAGACCCAGTACTTC | CASSPGTGRETQYF
TRBJ2-2 | 13 | TRBV5-6 | NA | NA | TGTGCCAGCAGCTTTCCGGGGTCCGGGGAGCTGTTTTTT | CASSFPGSGELFF
TRBJ2-7 | 15 | TRBV5-6 | TRBD1 | NA | TGTGCCAGCAGCTCCCGACAGGGCGCAGACTACGAGCAGTACTTC | CASSSRQGADYEQYF
TRBJ2-3 | 14 | TRBV2 | NA | NA | TGTGCCAGCAGTGAAACGGGACAACGAGATACGCAGTATTTT | CASSETGQRDTQYF
TRBJ2-5 | 13 | TRBV6-5 | NA | NA | TGTGCCAGCAGTTACTCGAGCCAAGAGACCCAGTACTTC | CASSYSSQETQYF
TRBJ2-7 | 14 | TRBV5-6 | TRBD1 | NA | TGTGCCAGCAGCTACGGCGGGACAGGGGTCGAGCAGTACTTC | CASSYGGTGVEQYF
TRBJ2-7 | 14 | TRBV28 | TRBD1 | NA | TGTGCCAGCAGGGATACAGGGGGTTGGGACGAGCAGTACTTC | CASRDTGGWDEQYF
TRBJ2-5 | 15 | TRBV9 | NA | NA | TGTGCCAGCAGCCCAGATTTGGGGGGCACTGAGACCCAGTACTTC | CASSPDLGGTETQYF
TRBJ1-1 | 17 | TRBV7-2 | TRBD1 | NA | TGTGCCAGCAGCCTGGGACAGGGTGGGGGGGAGAACACTGAAGCTTTCTTT | CASSLGQGGGENTEAFF
TRBJ2-1 | 15 | TRBV9 | NA | NA | TGTGCCAGCAATCCCATTGCGGGCCCCTACAATGAGCAGTTCTTC | CASNPIAGPYNEQFF
TRBJ2-7 | 16 | TRBV27 | NA | NA | TGTGCCAGCGGGGCAGTCGGAGGGGGAGGCTCCTACGAGCAGTACTTC | CASGAVGGGGSYEQYF
TRBJ2-7 | 14 | TRBV5-1 | TRBD2 | NA | TGCGCCAGCACCCGAGCGGCGGGGGAGTACGAGCAGTACTTC | CASTRAAGEYEQYF
TRBJ1-1 | 14 | TRBV11-2 | NA | NA | TGTGCCAGCAGCTCACAACAGGGTGGCACTGAAGCTTTCTTT | CASSSQQGGTEAFF
TRBJ2-5 | 13 | TRBV6-6 | NA | NA | TGTGCCAGCAGGGGCAGTGCCGATGAGACCCAGTACTTC | CASRGSADETQYF
TRBJ1-6 | 19 | TRBV19 | TRBD1 | few | TGTGCCAGTAGCCTCAGGACAGGGGGCTTGAATTCCTATAATTCACCCCTCCACTTT | CASSLRTGGLNSYNSPLHF
TRBJ1-3 | 16 | TRBV9 | TRBD1 | NA | TGTGCCAGCAGCGTATCTACAGGGGGCTCTGGAAACACCATATATTTT | CASSVSTGGSGNTIYF
TRBJ1-4 | 13 | TRBV30 | NA | NA | TGTGCCTGGAGTAGGTCCGCTAATGAAAAACTGTTTTTT | CAWSRSANEKLFF
TRBJ2-1 | 15 | TRBV4-1 | NA | NA | TGCGCCAGCAGCCAAGGGAGCGGACCCGTCAATGAGCAGTTCTTC | CASSQGSGPVNEQFF
TRBJ1-1 | 14 | TRBV11-1 | NA | few | TGTGCCAGCAGCTTGGTGGGAGGCGGGACTGAAGCTTTCTTT | CASSLVGGGTEAFF
TRBJ2-7 | 11 | TRBV6-6 | NA | NA | TGTGCCAGCAGTCAATCCTACGAGCAGTACTTC | CASSQSYEQYF
TRBJ2-3 | 14 | TRBV11-3 | NA | NA | TGTGCCAGCAGCTTAGCTGGTTACACAGATACGCAGTATTTT | CASSLAGYTDTQYF
TRBJ2-1 | 13 | TRBV5-6 | NA | NA | TGTGCCAGCAGCCCGATGACCATAAATGAGCAGTTCTTC | CASSPMTINEQFF
TRBJ1-5 | 12 | TRBV28 | NA | NA | TGTGCCAGCAATAATATCGTAAAGCCCCAGCATTTT | CASNNIVKPQHF
TRBJ2-7 | 15 | TRBV5-1 | TRBD1 | NA | TGCGCCAGCTCACCGCCCGGGGGACAGGTCTACGAGCAGTACTTC | CASSPPGGQVYEQYF
TRBJ2-7 | 13 | TRBV7-9 | NA | NA | TGTGCCAGCAGCTTTCAGCAGGAGGGGGCGCAGTACTTC | CASSFQQEGAQYF
TRBJ2-5 | 15 | TRBV2 | NA | NA | TGTGCCAGCAGTCCCATAGGGCGGGCCCAAGAGACCCAGTACTTC | CASSPIGRAQETQYF